A single sample is the source of the 2 T cell receptor beta chains below, sequenced in a study of T cell changes during pregnancy in multiple sclerosis. Method: immunoSEQ multiplex PCR; TCRdb's copy keeps in-frame clones and lacks some. The table includes 100,000 or so clones, approximately 94% detected once. The input for sequencing was peripheral blood, taken before pregnancy. The source of these receptors is a female donor with multiple sclerosis, enrolled in a pregnancy study.

V gene TRBV30 combines with J gene TRBJ1-5; 7 bases map to TRBD1. Germline assignment: CDR1 GTSNPN and CDR2 SVGIG (reference sequence). The CDR3 consists of 15 residues. Trimming took 2 bases from V and 3 from J; bases not matched to a gene: 7. In nucleotides, the CDR3 is TGTGCCTGGAGTACAATCGACAGGGACAATCAGCCCCAGCATTTT. Amino acids: CAWSTIDRDNQPQHF.

The V call is TRBV4-1, the J call TRBJ2-3; 9 bases agree with TRBD2. The germline CDR1 and CDR2 sequences are MGHRA and YSYEKL. This CDR3 is 17 amino acids long. V lost 4 bases to trimming and J lost 9 bases; unmatched junction nucleotides: 17. The CDR3 reads CASSREALAGFFDTQYF. As DNA, the CDR3 is TGCGCCAGCAGCCGAGAGGCTCTAGCGGGATTTTTCGACACGCAGTATTTT.